A single sample gave rise to the 12 T cell receptor beta chains below, sequenced in a study of T cells in Graves' hyperthyroidism and ophthalmopathy. What was amplified from RNA transcripts were TCR beta CDR3 regions. TCR CDR3 regions were first amplified by RT-PCR with HTBI primers. TCRdb passed the multiplex PCR reads through MiXCR, listing each CDR3 protein once. The sample yields 500,000 to 800,000 distinct CDR3 sequences, just under 45% seen once. Input material: peripheral blood or thyroid tissue (not recorded which). These receptors came from an adult man with Graves' disease, either hyperthyroidism or ophthalmopathy (not recorded which).

This clonotype showed up many times. V is TRBV7-9 and J is TRBJ1-4; possibly TRBD1 for D (6 bases). The CDR3 loop spans 16 amino acids. Trimming left V 4 bases short and J 10 bases short, with 22 bases between. The V gene's germline CDR1 is SEHNR and CDR2 FQNEAQ (reference sequence). The CDR3 loop is CASSSEAQGRSGKLFF. For the CDR3, the DNA is TGTGCCAGCAGCTCAGAAGCGCAGGGGAGATCGGGAAAACTGTTTTTT.

In DNA form, the CDR3 reads TGTGCCAGCAGCTGGGACTCCCAGACCCAGTACTTC. It codes for CASSWDSQTQYF. The gene calls are TRBV5-8 and TRBJ2-5; a weak D match, TRBD2 (6 bases). V shed 3 bases and J shed 6 bases, with 9 bases lying between them. The CDR3 has 12 amino acids. Germline V gives CDR1 SGHTS, CDR2 YDEGEE.

This clonotype was seen a handful of times. This chain uses TRBV2 with TRBJ1-4; unclear D gene. V lost 2 bases, J lost 5 bases, and 6 bases lay in between. This CDR3 region has 13 residues. Germline lookup yields CDR1 SNHLY and CDR2 FYNNEI. In DNA, the CDR3 is TGTGCCAGCAGTGAACAGTTCAATGAAAAACTGTTTTTT. Protein sequence: CASSEQFNEKLFF.

This sequence joins TRBV29-1 and TRBJ1-5, with D hard to call. The V and J ends lost 8 bases and 7 bases respectively, with 6 bases between them. The CDR3 totals 9 residues. CDR1 and CDR2 (germline): SQVTM, ANQGSEA. The CDR3 region has the DNA TGCAGCCCCCCGCAGCCCCAGCATTTT. It is translated as CSPPQPQHF.

V is TRBV29-1 and J is TRBJ1-2; TRBD1 matches 11 bases. There are 12 residues in the CDR3. The junction had 3 bases not matched to a gene; V was cut back by 8 bases and J by 4 bases. Germline V gives CDR1 SQVTM, CDR2 ANQGSEA. The CDR3 region is CSRDRGSYGYTF. The CDR3 nucleotides read TGCAGCCGGGACAGGGGGAGCTATGGCTACACCTTC.

This clonotype was counted only a few times. The junction differs from germline at one of its ends, possibly a read error. The V gene is TRBV14, the J gene TRBJ2-7, with 8 bases lining up with TRBD1. CDR1 is SGHDN and CDR2 is FVKESK in the germline V gene. The CDR3 has 15 amino acids. CDR3 sequence reads: CASSQGQGPLYEQYF. The CDR3 DNA reads TGTGCCAGCAGTCAAGGACAGGGTCCCCTCTACGAGCAGTACTTC.

As to this clonotype: The junction shows a germline mismatch at one end, possibly a read error. The rearrangement joins TRBV25-1 to TRBJ1-1, with 8 bases aligning to TRBD1. Per germline, CDR1 MGHDK and CDR2 SYGVNS. The CDR3 runs to 15 residues. CDR3 sequence (DNA): TGTGCCTGCAGTGCTCCGAGGACAGGGCTTACTGAAGCTTTCTTT. Translating it yields CACSAPRTGLTEAFF. The variable domain in full, completed from reference TRBV25-1 and TRBJ1-1, reads EADIYQTPRYLVIGTGKKITLECSQTMGHDKMYWYQQDPGMELHLIHYSYGVNSTEKGDLSSESTVSRIRTEHFPLTLESARPSHTSQYLCACSAPRTGLTEAFFGQGTRLTVV.

Comments on this clonotype: One base away lies a much larger clone, so this may be a sequencing read error. V is TRBV5-1 and J is TRBJ2-7; D call uncertain. CDR1 and CDR2 (germline): SGHRS, YFSETQ. V lost 2 bases and J 6 bases, leaving 15 bases between the germline ends. The CDR3 loop spans 14 amino acids. CDR3 region: CASSFAASGVEQYF. The CDR3, as DNA: TGCGCCAGCAGCTTTGCGGCGTCTGGGGTCGAGCAGTACTTC.

The genes are TRBV5-6 and TRBJ1-5; no clear D gene. This CDR3 has 12 residues. V gave up 3 bases and J gave up 9 bases, with 10 bases separating them. Per germline, CDR1 SGHDT and CDR2 YYEEEE. In DNA, the CDR3 is TGTGCCAGCAGCTCCTCCGATCGGCCCCAGCATTTT. This sequence encodes CASSSSDRPQHF.

This clonotype was detected once. The junction does not match germline at one end; this may be a read error. CDR3 bases: TGTGCCATCAGTTACGCAGAGACCCAGTACTTC. The encoded protein is CAISYAETQYF. The chain couples TRBV6-5 to TRBJ2-5; D ambiguous. CDR1 is MNHEY and CDR2 is SVGAGI in the germline V gene. CDR3 length: 11 amino acids.

The V gene is TRBV2, the J gene TRBJ1-2, with 7 bases fitting TRBD1. Germline V CDR1 and CDR2: SNHLY, FYNNEI. V lost 5 bases to trimming and J lost 5 bases; unmatched junction nucleotides: 11. The CDR3 runs 15 residues. CDR3 DNA sequence: TGTGCCAGCAGTACCAGACAGGGCGTCGGGTATGGCTACACCTTC. It codes for CASSTRQGVGYGYTF.

This clonotype was detected a few times. The V gene is TRBV19, the J gene TRBJ2-5; 7 bases line up with TRBD1. The CDR3 length is 16 residues. V was clipped by 3 bases and J by 4 bases; unmatched bases: 11. CDR1 and CDR2 (germline): LNHDA, SQIVND (reference sequence). The CDR3 is CASSIGLTGFGETQYF. CDR3 nucleotide sequence: TGTGCCAGTAGTATCGGGTTGACAGGGTTTGGAGAGACCCAGTACTTC.